Each of the 3 T cell receptor beta chains below was sequenced from the same sample in a study of blood T cell repertoires in COVID-19. Sequenced by immunoSEQ multiplex PCR; TCRdb stores in-frame clones only, minus some. The sample records about 140,000 clones, 60% to 80% being singletons. Sequences were obtained from PBMCs or T cells enriched from blood (not recorded which). These receptors originate from a woman aged 45-65 years who had recovered from COVID-19.

There are a few counts of this clone. This chain connects TRBV6-1 to TRBJ2-5; D might be TRBD2 (7 bases). This CDR3 spans 15 amino acids. V was trimmed by 3 bases and J by 4 bases, leaving 15 bases between them. Germline V gene sequence: CDR1 MNHNS, CDR2 SASEGT. This CDR3 reads CASSERGPMGETQYF. The CDR3 DNA reads TGTGCCAGCAGTGAGCGGGGGCCGATGGGAGAGACCCAGTACTTC.

V gene TRBV5-1 combines with J gene TRBJ1-1; 8 nucleotides align to TRBD1. Germline V lookup: CDR1 SGHRS, CDR2 YFSETQ. The CDR3 is 15 amino acids. The junction had 5 bases not matched to a gene; V was cut back by 0 bases and J by 4 bases. This chain's CDR3 is CASSLATGGRTEAFF. The CDR3 DNA reads TGCGCCAGCAGCTTGGCCACAGGGGGTCGCACTGAAGCTTTCTTT.

The V and J genes are TRBV15 and TRBJ1-2; the match to TRBD1 covers 8 bases. The trim removed 3 bases at V and 3 bases at J, leaving 0 bases unmatched. The CDR3 is made up of 13 amino acids. Germline CDR1 LNHNV, CDR2 YYDKDF (reference sequence). CDR3 sequence reads: CATSRDRDYGYTF. As DNA, the CDR3 is TGTGCCACCAGCAGGGACAGGGACTATGGCTACACCTTC. The full variable domain, with the rest looked up from reference TRBV15 and TRBJ1-2, is DAMVIQNPRYQVTQFGKPVTLSCSQTLNHNVMYWYQQKSSQAPKLLFHYYDKDFNNEADTPDNFQSRRPNTSFCFLDIRSPGLGDTAMYLCATSRDRDYGYTFGSGTRLTVV.